This TCR beta chain was sequenced for a study of technical replicates of blood from several donors (dated by TCRdb to 2016 to 2017). Details on this clone: The antigen it recognizes is unknown. Base qualities are missing; no much larger clone stands one base away.

Relative to germline, V is missing 1 base and J is missing 5 bases, with 15 bases of the junction outside any gene match. From the cysteine up to the phenylalanine, the CDR3 has a length of 19 residues. Solely the CDR3 DNA is kept, with 57 bases framed from the first base. Based on the germline V gene, the CDR1 and CDR2 sequences are MGHRA and YSYEKL. Library preparation was by the immunoSEQ multiplex PCR assay. TCRdb's version of the immuneACCESS table is confined to in-frame rearrangements and falls short of the full clone set. An unresolved V gene accounts for under half of the shortfall where checked; the remainder is of unknown origin. Across this sample there are about 88,000 clones, with 85% to 95% seen only once. The ten largest clones add up to around 0.25% of the sample.

Sample: T cells isolated from PBMCs. This chain joins TRBV4-1 to TRBJ2-1; TRBD2 aligns with 9 central bases. This TCR derives from a human donor in good health. The CDR3 corresponds to CASSQVPPILAGINNEQFF. The sequence in DNA is TGCGCCAGCAGCCAAGTTCCCCCTATTCTAGCGGGAATCAACAATGAGCAGTTCTTC.